This is a list of T cell receptor beta chains from one sample in a study of CD8+ T cells in alopecia areata. Generated by immunoSEQ multiplex PCR, the TCRdb table keeps only in-frame clones and is missing some. Of about 200,000 clones in the sample, approximately 53% were seen once. Material: CD8+ T cells sorted from blood. The receptor set was obtained from a human donor in good health. CDR3s include the opening cysteine and the closing phenylalanine or tryptophan. A D gene is named only where the DNA matches it firmly. A row's size may be missing; if present it is once, few, many or a size class.

TRBV9	TRBD2	-	TRBJ2-3	CASSEGTSPYAQYF	TGTGCCAGCAGCGAGGGGACTAGTCCCTACGCGCAGTATTTT
TRBV6-5	-	-	TRBJ1-5	CASSAKWASNQPQHF	TGTGCCAGCAGTGCCAAGTGGGCTAGCAATCAGCCCCAGCATTTT
TRBV15	-	-	TRBJ1-1	CATSRARGVTEAFF	TGTGCCACCAGCAGAGCCAGGGGCGTCACTGAAGCTTTCTTT
TRBV29-1	-	once	TRBJ1-1	CSTRGVMGEAFF	TGCAGCACCAGAGGGGTCATGGGTGAAGCTTTCTTT
TRBV6-1	-	-	TRBJ2-7	CASSPPGRNAYEQYF	TGTGCCAGCAGTCCCCCCGGACGGAATGCCTACGAGCAGTACTTC
TRBV29-1	TRBD2	-	TRBJ2-2	CSARAGATNTGELFF	TGCAGCGCCCGAGCGGGGGCCACGAACACCGGGGAGCTGTTTTTT
TRBV2	TRBD1	-	TRBJ1-5	CASREGQGPNQPQHF	TGTGCCAGCAGAGAAGGACAGGGCCCCAATCAGCCCCAGCATTTT
TRBV9	-	-	TRBJ1-2	CASSNPTGGYTF	TGTGCCAGCAGCAATCCCACAGGGGGCTACACCTTC
TRBV5-6	-	-	TRBJ1-1	CASSLGQPTNTEAFF	TGTGCCAGCAGCTTGGGACAGCCCACAAACACTGAAGCTTTCTTT
TRBV29-1	-	few	TRBJ2-2	CSVRSLNTGELFF	TGCAGCGTGCGATCCTTGAACACCGGGGAGCTGTTTTTT
TRBV6-5	-	-	TRBJ1-5	CASSYSNWNQPQHF	TGTGCCAGCAGTTACTCGAATTGGAATCAGCCCCAGCATTTT
TRBV29-1	TRBD1	-	TRBJ2-3	CSVTDRVVGDTQYF	TGCAGCGTTACCGACAGGGTAGTAGGAGATACGCAGTATTTT
TRBV29-1	-	-	TRBJ2-1	CSATQGPDNEQFF	TGCAGCGCTACACAGGGACCCGACAATGAGCAGTTCTTC
TRBV27	TRBD1	-	TRBJ1-1	CASSVGQGGTEAFF	TGTGCCAGCAGTGTGGGACAGGGGGGCACTGAAGCTTTCTTT
TRBV6-5	-	-	TRBJ2-1	CASSYPEGGPYNEQFF	TGTGCCAGCAGTTACCCCGAGGGGGGCCCTTACAATGAGCAGTTCTTC
TRBV15	-	-	TRBJ1-1	CATSTRVFTEAFF	TGTGCCACCAGCACAAGGGTTTTCACTGAAGCTTTCTTT
TRBV11-3	TRBD1	-	TRBJ1-5	CASSRQGNQPQHF	TGTGCCAGCAGCCGACAGGGAAATCAGCCCCAGCATTTT
TRBV7-9	-	-	TRBJ2-2	CASSQGYLEVNAGELFF	TGTGCCAGCAGCCAAGGGTACCTCGAGGTCAATGCCGGGGAGCTGTTTTTT
TRBV4-1	TRBD2	few	TRBJ2-3	CASSRTSGTTDTQYF	TGCGCCAGCAGCCGAACTAGCGGGACCACAGATACGCAGTATTTT
TRBV7-6	-	-	TRBJ2-3	CASRPRPRTDTQYF	TGTGCCAGCAGACCCCGTCCTCGCACAGATACGCAGTATTTT
TRBV2	-	-	TRBJ1-1	CASGTDMGDEAFF	TGTGCCAGCGGGACCGATATGGGGGATGAAGCTTTCTTT
TRBV7-2	-	-	TRBJ2-5	CASSSWETQYF	TGTGCCAGCAGCTCTTGGGAGACCCAGTACTTC
TRBV4-1	-	few	TRBJ2-7	CASSQTSGVTYEQYF	TGCGCCAGCAGCCAAACCTCCGGGGTTACCTACGAGCAGTACTTC
TRBV9	-	few	TRBJ2-5	CASSRGGGPQETQYF	TGTGCCAGCTCCCGAGGGGGGGGCCCCCAAGAGACCCAGTACTTC
TRBV29-1	-	-	TRBJ1-5	CSGTDSLDQPQHF	TGCAGCGGTACGGACAGCCTGGATCAGCCCCAGCATTTT
TRBV27	-	few	TRBJ1-1	CASSIGPNTEAFF	TGTGCCAGCAGTATTGGGCCGAACACTGAAGCTTTCTTT
TRBV9	-	-	TRBJ1-5	CASSAGSGGIQPQHF	TGTGCCAGCAGCGCGGGATCGGGAGGAATTCAGCCCCAGCATTTT
TRBV9	-	-	TRBJ2-3	CASSAGRVGGLDTQYF	TGTGCCAGCAGCGCGGGGAGGGTCGGGGGGCTAGATACGCAGTATTTT
TRBV14	-	-	TRBJ2-1	CASSQFASYEQFF	TGTGCCAGCAGCCAATTTGCGTCCTATGAGCAGTTCTTC
TRBV20-1	-	once	TRBJ1-3	CSARENTIYF	TGCAGTGCCAGGGAGAACACCATATATTTT
TRBV19	TRBD1	few	TRBJ1-2	CASSISGQENYGYTF	TGTGCCAGTAGTATTTCTGGACAGGAGAACTATGGCTACACCTTC
TRBV27	TRBD1	-	TRBJ2-1	CASSPAGQGAGNEQFF	TGTGCCAGCAGTCCCGCGGGACAGGGGGCTGGCAATGAGCAGTTCTTC
TRBV27	TRBD2	-	TRBJ2-1	CASSYSGGYNEQFF	TGTGCCAGCAGTTATAGCGGGGGATACAATGAGCAGTTCTTC
TRBV7-9	TRBD2	few	TRBJ2-5	CASSFHPEAGFAGTQYF	TGTGCCAGCAGCTTCCACCCGGAAGCGGGGTTTGCGGGGACCCAGTACTTC
TRBV11-2	-	-	TRBJ1-1	CASSLEGLTEAFF	TGTGCCAGCAGCTTAGAGGGGTTGACTGAAGCTTTCTTT
TRBV2	TRBD2	-	TRBJ2-5	CASAQRGQETQYF	TGTGCCAGCGCTCAGCGGGGACAAGAGACCCAGTACTTC
TRBV7-9	-	-	TRBJ1-1	CASSIRTGPNTEAFF	TGTGCCAGCAGCATTCGTACAGGGCCGAACACTGAAGCTTTCTTT
TRBV11-2	-	few	TRBJ1-3	CASSPDRRGNTIYF	TGTGCCAGCAGCCCAGACAGGCGCGGAAACACCATATATTTT
TRBV14	-	few	TRBJ1-2	CASSQRGGYGYTF	TGTGCCAGCAGCCAGAGGGGAGGCTATGGCTACACCTTC
TRBV7-9	TRBD2	-	TRBJ2-5	CASSHPGASGALGETQYF	TGTGCCAGCAGCCATCCCGGGGCTAGCGGGGCCCTGGGGGAGACCCAGTACTTC